This paragraph reports one TCR beta chain. Its specificity is unknown. The data derive from a study of shared clonotypes between healthy human individuals. Background on the study: Each donor's CD4 naive and CD4 memory cells filled three plates apiece, CD8 naive two, and CD8 memory one.

Regarding the study as a whole: It was the non-shared clonotypes that had lower generation probabilities than clonotypes shared by all four donors.

Splitting of CD4+ cells produced CD45RA+ naive and CD45RA-negative memory subsets. Unmatched junction bases numbered 3, after V lost 4 bases and J lost 1 base. Germline V gives CDR1 KGHSH, CDR2 LQKENI. The CDR3 covers 14 residues. The table came from immunoSEQ multiplex PCR; TCRdb's copy has only in-frame clones and leaves some out. The sample lists more than 2 million clones; approximately 95% were seen once. Specimen: naive CD4+ T cells sorted from blood. Described subset: CD45RA+ positively selected. The receptor comes from a man younger than 35 in good health. This chain joins TRBV18 and TRBJ2-5, with TRBD1 matching 7 bases. This CDR3 reads CASSQGTVQETQYF. The CDR3 coding sequence is TGTGCCAGCTCACAGGGGACAGTCCAAGAGACCCAGTACTTC.